This T cell receptor beta chain was sequenced for a study of early T cells in non-severe SARS-CoV-2 infection. Overall study findings and caveats: Clonotype matching in VDJdb favored anti-spike CD8 responses and did not capture private and CD4 specificities.

About this clonotype: Its antigen is undetermined.

Individual cDNA molecules each received unique molecular identifiers attached to them. TCRdb re-called the 5' RACE reads through MiXCR, storing one row per CDR3 protein. The repertoire consists of 40,000 or so distinct CDR3 sequences, with approximately 8.7% occurring once and the leading ten covering 9.5% to 15%. Germline CDR1 reads SEHNR; CDR2 reads FQNEAQ (reference sequence). The CDR3 covers 14 residues. Trimming removed 9 bases from V and 5 bases from J, with 20 bases in between. The chain uses TRBV7-9 and TRBJ2-7; tentative D call: TRBD1 (6 bases). Sequenced here: whole blood, sampled at baseline. The sequence derives from an adult who was a healthcare worker with PCR-confirmed SARS-CoV-2 infection or an uninfected control (not recorded which). This CDR3 is CASRRTERSHEQYF. CDR3 sequence (DNA): TGTGCCAGTAGGCGGACAGAGAGGTCCCACGAGCAGTACTTC.